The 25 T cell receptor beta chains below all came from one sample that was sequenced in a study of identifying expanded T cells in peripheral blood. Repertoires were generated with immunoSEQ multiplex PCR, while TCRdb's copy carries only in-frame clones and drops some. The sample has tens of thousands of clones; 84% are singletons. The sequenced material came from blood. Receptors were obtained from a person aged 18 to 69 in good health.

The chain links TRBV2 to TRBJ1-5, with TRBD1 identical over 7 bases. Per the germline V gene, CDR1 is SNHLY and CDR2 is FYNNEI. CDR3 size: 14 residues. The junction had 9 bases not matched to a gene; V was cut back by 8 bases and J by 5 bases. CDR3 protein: CASRDREGHQPQHF. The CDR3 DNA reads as TGTGCCAGCCGAGACAGGGAGGGCCATCAGCCCCAGCATTTT.

The CDR3 nucleotides are TGTGCCAGCAGTTATGGCAGCGGGAGGGCCGGAGATACGCAGTATTTT. Translating gives CASSYGSGRAGDTQYF. The chain is built from TRBV6-5 and TRBJ2-3; 10 bases map to TRBD2. CDR3 size: 16 residues. Germline loops: CDR1 MNHEY, CDR2 SVGAGI. The V gene end was trimmed by 3 bases and the J gene end by 5 bases; junction bases not matched to a gene: 8.

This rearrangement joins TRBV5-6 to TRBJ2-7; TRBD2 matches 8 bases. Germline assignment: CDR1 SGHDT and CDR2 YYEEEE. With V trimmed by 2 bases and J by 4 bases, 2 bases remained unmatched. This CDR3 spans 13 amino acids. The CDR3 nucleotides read TGTGCCAGCAGCTTTAGCGGGGAGTACGAGCAGTACTTC. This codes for CASSFSGEYEQYF.

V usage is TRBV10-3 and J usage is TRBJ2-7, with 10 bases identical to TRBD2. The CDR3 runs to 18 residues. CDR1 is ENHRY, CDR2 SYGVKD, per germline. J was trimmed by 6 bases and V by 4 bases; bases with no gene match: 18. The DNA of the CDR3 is TGTGCCATCAGTGGTGTACAGGGCGGGGGTACTAGCGGGGCCGAGCAGTACTTC. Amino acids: CAISGVQGGGTSGAEQYF.

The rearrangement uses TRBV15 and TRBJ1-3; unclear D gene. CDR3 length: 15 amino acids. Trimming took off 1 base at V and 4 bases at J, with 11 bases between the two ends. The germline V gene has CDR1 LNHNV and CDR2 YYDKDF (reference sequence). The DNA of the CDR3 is TGTGCCACCAGCAGAGGAGCAGCGTCAGGAAACACCATATATTTT. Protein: CATSRGAASGNTIYF.

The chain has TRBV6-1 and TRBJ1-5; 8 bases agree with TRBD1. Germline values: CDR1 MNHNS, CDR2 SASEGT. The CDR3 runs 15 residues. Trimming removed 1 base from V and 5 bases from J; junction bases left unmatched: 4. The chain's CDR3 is CASSEDDRGDQPQHF. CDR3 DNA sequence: TGTGCCAGCAGTGAAGACGACAGGGGAGATCAGCCCCAGCATTTT.

As DNA, the CDR3 is TGCGCCAGCAGCCAAGATCATGCGATAATGAACACTGAAGCTTTCTTT. It translates to CASSQDHAIMNTEAFF. The chain has TRBV4-1 and TRBJ1-1; D unclear. V lost 0 bases, J lost 0 bases, and 11 bases lay in between. There are 16 residues in the CDR3. The V gene's germline CDR1 is MGHRA and CDR2 YSYEKL.

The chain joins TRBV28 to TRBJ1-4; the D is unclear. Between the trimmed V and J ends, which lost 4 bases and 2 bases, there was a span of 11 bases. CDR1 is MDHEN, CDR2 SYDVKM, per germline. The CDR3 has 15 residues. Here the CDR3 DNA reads TGTGCCAGCAGTTCTGCCGGGGTTACTAATGAAAAACTGTTTTTT. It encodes CASSSAGVTNEKLFF.

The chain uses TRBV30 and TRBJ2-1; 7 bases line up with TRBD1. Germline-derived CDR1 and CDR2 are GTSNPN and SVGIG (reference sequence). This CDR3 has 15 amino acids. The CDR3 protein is CALRTGPISYNEQFF. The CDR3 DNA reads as TGTGCATTAAGGACAGGACCTATCTCCTACAATGAGCAGTTCTTC.

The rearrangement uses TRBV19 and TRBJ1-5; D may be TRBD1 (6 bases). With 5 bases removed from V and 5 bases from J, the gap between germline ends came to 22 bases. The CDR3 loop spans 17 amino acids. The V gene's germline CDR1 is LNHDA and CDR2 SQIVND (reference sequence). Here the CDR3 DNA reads TGTGCCAGTAGTTACAGGGACGTCTCCTCTAGTGATCAGCCCCAGCATTTT. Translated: CASSYRDVSSSDQPQHF.

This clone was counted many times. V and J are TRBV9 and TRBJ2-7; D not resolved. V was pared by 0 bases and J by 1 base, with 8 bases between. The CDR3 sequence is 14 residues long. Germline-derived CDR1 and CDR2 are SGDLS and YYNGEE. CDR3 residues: CASSVEEGSYEQYF. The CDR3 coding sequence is TGTGCCAGCAGCGTAGAGGAAGGGTCCTACGAGCAGTACTTC.

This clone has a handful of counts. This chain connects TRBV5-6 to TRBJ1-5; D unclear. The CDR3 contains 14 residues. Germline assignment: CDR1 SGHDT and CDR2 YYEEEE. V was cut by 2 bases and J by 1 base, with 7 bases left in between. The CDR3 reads CASSFRGSNQPQHF. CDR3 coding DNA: TGTGCCAGCAGCTTCCGTGGCAGCAATCAGCCCCAGCATTTT.

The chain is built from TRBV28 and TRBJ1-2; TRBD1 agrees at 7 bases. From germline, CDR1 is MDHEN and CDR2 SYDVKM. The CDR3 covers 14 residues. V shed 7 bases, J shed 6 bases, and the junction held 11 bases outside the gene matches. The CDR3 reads CASNADREVDGYTF. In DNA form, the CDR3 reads TGTGCCAGCAACGCAGACAGGGAGGTCGATGGCTACACCTTC.

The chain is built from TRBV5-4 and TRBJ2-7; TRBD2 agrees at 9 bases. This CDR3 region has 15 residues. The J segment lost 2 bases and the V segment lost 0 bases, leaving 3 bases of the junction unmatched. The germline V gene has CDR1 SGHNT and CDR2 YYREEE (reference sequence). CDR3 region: CASSLVLAGPYEQYF. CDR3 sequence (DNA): TGTGCCAGCAGCTTGGTACTAGCGGGTCCCTACGAGCAGTACTTC. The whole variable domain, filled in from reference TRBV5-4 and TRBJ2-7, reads ETGVTQSPTHLIKTRGQQVTLRCSSQSGHNTVSWYQQALGQGPQFIFQYYREEENGRGNFPPRFSGLQFPNYSSELNVNALELDDSALYLCASSLVLAGPYEQYFGPGTRLTVT.

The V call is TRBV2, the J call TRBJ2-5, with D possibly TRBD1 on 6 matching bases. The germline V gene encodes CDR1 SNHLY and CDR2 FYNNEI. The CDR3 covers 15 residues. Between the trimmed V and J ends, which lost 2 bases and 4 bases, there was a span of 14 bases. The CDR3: CASSEFQGMGETQYF. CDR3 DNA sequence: TGTGCCAGCAGTGAATTCCAGGGGATGGGAGAGACCCAGTACTTC.

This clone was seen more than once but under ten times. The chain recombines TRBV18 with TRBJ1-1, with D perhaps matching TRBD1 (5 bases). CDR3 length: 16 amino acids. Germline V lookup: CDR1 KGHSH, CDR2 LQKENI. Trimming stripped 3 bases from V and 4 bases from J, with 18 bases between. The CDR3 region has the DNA TGTGCCAGCTCACCCTCGGGGGGGGACGGGGGCACTGAAGCTTTCTTT. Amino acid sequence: CASSPSGGDGGTEAFF.

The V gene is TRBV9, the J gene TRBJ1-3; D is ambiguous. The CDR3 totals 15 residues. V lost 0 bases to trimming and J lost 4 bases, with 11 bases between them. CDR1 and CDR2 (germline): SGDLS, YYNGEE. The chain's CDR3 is CASSVEAGGGNTIYF. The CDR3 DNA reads TGTGCCAGCAGCGTAGAGGCAGGTGGGGGAAACACCATATATTTT. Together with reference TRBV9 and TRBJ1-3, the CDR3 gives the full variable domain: DSGVTQTPKHLITATGQRVTLRCSPRSGDLSVYWYQQSLDQGLQFLIQYYNGEERAKGNILERFSAQQFPDLHSELNLSSLELGDSALYFCASSVEAGGGNTIYFGEGSWLTVV.

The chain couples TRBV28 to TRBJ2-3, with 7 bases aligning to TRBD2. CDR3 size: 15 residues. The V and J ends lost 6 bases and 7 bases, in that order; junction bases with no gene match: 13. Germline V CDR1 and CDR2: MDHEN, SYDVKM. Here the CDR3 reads CASRGGALVLHTQYF. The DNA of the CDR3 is TGTGCCAGCAGGGGAGGGGCACTAGTCCTCCATACGCAGTATTTT.

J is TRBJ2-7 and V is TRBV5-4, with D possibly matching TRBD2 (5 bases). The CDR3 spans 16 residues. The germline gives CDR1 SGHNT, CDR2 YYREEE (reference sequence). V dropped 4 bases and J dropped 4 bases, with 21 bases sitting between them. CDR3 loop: CASSLDTVSRGYEQYF. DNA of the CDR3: TGTGCCAGCAGCCTGGATACAGTGAGTCGAGGGTACGAGCAGTACTTC. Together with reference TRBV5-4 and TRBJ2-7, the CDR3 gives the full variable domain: ETGVTQSPTHLIKTRGQQVTLRCSSQSGHNTVSWYQQALGQGPQFIFQYYREEENGRGNFPPRFSGLQFPNYSSELNVNALELDDSALYLCASSLDTVSRGYEQYFGPGTRLTVT.

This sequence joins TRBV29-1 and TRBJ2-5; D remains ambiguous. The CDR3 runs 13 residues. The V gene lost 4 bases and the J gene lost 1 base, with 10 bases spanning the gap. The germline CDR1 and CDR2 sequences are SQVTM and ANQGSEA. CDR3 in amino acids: CSVAEASQETQYF. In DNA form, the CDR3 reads TGCAGCGTTGCGGAAGCATCCCAAGAGACCCAGTACTTC.

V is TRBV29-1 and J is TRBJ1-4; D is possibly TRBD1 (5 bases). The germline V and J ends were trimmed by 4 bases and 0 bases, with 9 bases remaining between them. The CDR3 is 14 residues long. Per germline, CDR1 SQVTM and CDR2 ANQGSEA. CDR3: CSVVGTATNEKLFF. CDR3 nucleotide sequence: TGCAGCGTTGTAGGGACCGCAACTAATGAAAAACTGTTTTTT.

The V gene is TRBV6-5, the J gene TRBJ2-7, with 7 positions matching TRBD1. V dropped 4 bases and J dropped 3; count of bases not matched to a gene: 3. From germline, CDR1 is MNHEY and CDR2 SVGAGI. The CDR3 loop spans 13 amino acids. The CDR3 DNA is TGTGCCAGCAGTTTCGGACAGGACTACGAGCAGTACTTC. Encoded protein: CASSFGQDYEQYF.

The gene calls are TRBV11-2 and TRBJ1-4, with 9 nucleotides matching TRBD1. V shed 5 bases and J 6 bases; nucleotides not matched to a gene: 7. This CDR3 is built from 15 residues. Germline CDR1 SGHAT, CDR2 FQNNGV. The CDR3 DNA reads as TGTGCCAGCAGCACCCAACAGGGGGCGCATGAAAAACTGTTTTTT. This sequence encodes CASSTQQGAHEKLFF.

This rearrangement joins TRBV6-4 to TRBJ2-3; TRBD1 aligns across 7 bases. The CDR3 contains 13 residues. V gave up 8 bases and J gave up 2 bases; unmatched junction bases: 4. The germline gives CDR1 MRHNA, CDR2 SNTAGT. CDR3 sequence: CASGDSSTDTQYF. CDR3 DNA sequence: TGTGCCAGCGGGGACAGCTCCACAGATACGCAGTATTTT.

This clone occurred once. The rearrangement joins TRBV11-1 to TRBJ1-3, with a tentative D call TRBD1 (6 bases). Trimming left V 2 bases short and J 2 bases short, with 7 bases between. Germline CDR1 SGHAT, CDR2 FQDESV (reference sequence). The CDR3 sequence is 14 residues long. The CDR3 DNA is TGTGCCAGCAGCTTACGGGGGCCTGGAAACACCATATATTTT. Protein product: CASSLRGPGNTIYF.